This T cell receptor beta chain was captured by sequencing in a study of T cell changes during pregnancy in multiple sclerosis (dated by TCRdb to about 2019). Study-level background: Changes in the T cell repertoire over the course of pregnancy were examined in this study in women with multiple sclerosis.

Note on this clone: The antigen it recognizes is unknown. No quality values exist for individual bases; no much larger clone is one base distant.

The library was prepared using the immunoSEQ multiplex PCR assay. TCRdb retrieved this table from immuneACCESS and kept in-frame rearrangements only. Not all clones are present; in checked studies, unresolved V genes account for under half, and no reason is known for the remainder. This sample has 30,000 to 45,000 clones in its table, and 91% of those were observed once. The ten biggest clones cover approximately 0.44% of the sample. Sequencing used CD4+ T cells from peripheral blood mononuclear cells, obtained in the second trimester of pregnancy. This receptor was taken from a female donor in good health, enrolled as a control in a pregnancy study.

This receptor carries the CDR3 CASSEAKARGNQPQHF. Here is the DNA: TGTGCCAGCAGTGAAGCGAAGGCCAGGGGGAATCAGCCCCAGCATTTT. Recombination linked TRBV2 to TRBJ1-5, and TRBD1 matches 7 of the central bases. The CDR3 measures 16 amino acids from cysteine to phenylalanine. Only the CDR3 DNA is retained, 48 bases long and in frame from the first base. Here V drops 0 bases and J drops 4 bases, and the junction holds 6 bases not matched to any gene. From a lookup of the germline V gene, CDR1 and CDR2 are SNHLY and FYNNEI.